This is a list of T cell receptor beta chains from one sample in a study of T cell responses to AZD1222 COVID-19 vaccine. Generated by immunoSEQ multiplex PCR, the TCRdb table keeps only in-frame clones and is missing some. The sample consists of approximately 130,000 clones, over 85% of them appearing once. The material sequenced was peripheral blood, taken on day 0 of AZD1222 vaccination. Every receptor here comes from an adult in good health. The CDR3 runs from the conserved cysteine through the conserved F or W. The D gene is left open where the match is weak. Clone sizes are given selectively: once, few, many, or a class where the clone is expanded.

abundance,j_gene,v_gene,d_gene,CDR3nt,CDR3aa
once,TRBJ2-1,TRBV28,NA,TGTGCCAGCAGTTCCCGTGATGAGGGTCTAGCCTACAATGAGCAGTTCTTC,CASSSRDEGLAYNEQFF
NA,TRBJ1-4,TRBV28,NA,TGTGCCAGCAGCTCCAATCGGGAGGATGAAAAACTGTTTTTT,CASSSNREDEKLFF
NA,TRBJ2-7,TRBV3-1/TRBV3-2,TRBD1,TGTGCCAGCAGCCATAAACAGGGGGCGAACGAGCAGTACTTC,CASSHKQGANEQYF
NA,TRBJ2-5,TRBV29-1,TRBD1,TGCAGCGTTGCTCCGACAGGGATGAGGGAGACCCAGTACTTC,CSVAPTGMRETQYF
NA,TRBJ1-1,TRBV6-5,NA,TGTGCCAGCAGTTACGGGTTCGAAGCTTTCTTT,CASSYGFEAFF
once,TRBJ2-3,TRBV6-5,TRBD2,TGTGCCAGCTCATTCTCTAGCGGGAGAATTGATACGCAGTATTTT,CASSFSSGRIDTQYF
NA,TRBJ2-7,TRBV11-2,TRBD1,TGTGCCAGCACCCGGGACAGGGGGAGTGAGCAGTACTTC,CASTRDRGSEQYF
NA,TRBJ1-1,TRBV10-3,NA,TGTGCCATCAGTGAGTCAGGACGAGAGAAGGAAGCTTTCTTT,CAISESGREKEAFF
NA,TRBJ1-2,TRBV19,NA,TGTGCCAGTAGTACAGGGAGTTTGGCTAACTATGGCTACACCTTC,CASSTGSLANYGYTF
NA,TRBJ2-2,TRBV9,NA,TGTGCCAGCAGCCAGATTCAAGATGCCGGGGAGCTGTTTTTT,CASSQIQDAGELFF
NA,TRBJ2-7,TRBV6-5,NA,TGTGCCAGCAGTTACCTCAGGGGCGGCGGCCCCTACGAGCAGTACTTC,CASSYLRGGGPYEQYF
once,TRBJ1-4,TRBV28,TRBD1,TGTGCCATCAAGACAGGGGCTGAAAAACTGTTTTTT,CAIKTGAEKLFF
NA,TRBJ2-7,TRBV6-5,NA,TGTGCCAGCAGACCCGGACTCCGGCGGCACGAGCAGTACTTC,CASRPGLRRHEQYF
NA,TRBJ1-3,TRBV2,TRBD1,TGTGCCAGCAGTGACGAGGGGGCGCGTGGAAACACCATATATTTT,CASSDEGARGNTIYF
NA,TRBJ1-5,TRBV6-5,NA,TGTGCCAGCAGTTACTCCGGCAGTCAGCCCCAGCATTTT,CASSYSGSQPQHF
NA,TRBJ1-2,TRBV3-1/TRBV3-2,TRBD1,TGTGCCAGCAGCCACAGGGACAGGGCGGGCGGCTACACCTTC,CASSHRDRAGGYTF
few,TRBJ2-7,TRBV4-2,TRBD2,TGTGCCAGCAGCCAAGAGGCAGGGGGACTAGCGGGGCGCTTC,CASSQEAGGLAGRF
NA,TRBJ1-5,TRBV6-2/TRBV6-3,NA,TGTGCCAGCAGTTACCTTTATCAGCCCCAGCATTTT,CASSYLYQPQHF
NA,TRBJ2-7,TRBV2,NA,TGTGCCAGCAGTGAAGGTAACACCAGCTACGAGCAGTACTTC,CASSEGNTSYEQYF
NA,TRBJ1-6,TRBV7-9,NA,TGTGCCAGCAGACCTCAAGGGGATAATTCACCCCTCCACTTT,CASRPQGDNSPLHF
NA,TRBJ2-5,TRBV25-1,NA,TGTGCCAGCAGTGAATTGGCAGAGCGGGAGACCCAGTACTTC,CASSELAERETQYF
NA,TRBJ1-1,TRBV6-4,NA,TGTGCCAGCAGGGCAGGTCGTACGATGAACACTGAAGCTTTCTTT,CASRAGRTMNTEAFF
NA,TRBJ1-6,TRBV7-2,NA,TGTGCCAGCAGCTTAGGGACACCCCTCCACTTT,CASSLGTPLHF
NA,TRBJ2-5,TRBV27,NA,TGTGCCAGCAGTTTATCTGGCGCGGGCGGACAGGAGACCCAGTACTTC,CASSLSGAGGQETQYF
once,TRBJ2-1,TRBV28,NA,TGTGCCACCGGCGGGACCAGTTCCTACAATGAGCAGTTCTTC,CATGGTSSYNEQFF
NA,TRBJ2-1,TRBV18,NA,TGTGCCAGCTCACCACTTGGGGAAGAGCAGTTCTTC,CASSPLGEEQFF
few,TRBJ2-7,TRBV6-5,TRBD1,TGTGCCAGCGGACAGGGCCACGAGCAGTACTTC,CASGQGHEQYF
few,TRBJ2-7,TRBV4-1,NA,TGCGCCAGCAGCCCGGCGACCGGCGGGACTTTCTCCTACGAGCAGTACTTC,CASSPATGGTFSYEQYF
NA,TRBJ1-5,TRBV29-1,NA,TGCAGCGCCACCGTGGGGGCCAGGGATCAGCCCCAGCATTTT,CSATVGARDQPQHF
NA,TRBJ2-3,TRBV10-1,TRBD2,TGCGCCAGCAGTGAGGGCCGCGGGAGACTTAATACGCAGTATTTT,CASSEGRGRLNTQYF
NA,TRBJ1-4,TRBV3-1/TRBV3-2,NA,TGTGCCAGCATTAAAGACCCTGAAAAACTGTTTTTT,CASIKDPEKLFF
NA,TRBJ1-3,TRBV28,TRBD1,TGTGCCAGCAGAACCCCGGGACAGATCTCTGGAAACACCATATATTTT,CASRTPGQISGNTIYF
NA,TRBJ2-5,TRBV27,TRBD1,TGTGCCAGCAGTCCAAAGGGGGCAGGGGGACAAGAGACCCAGTACTTC,CASSPKGAGGQETQYF